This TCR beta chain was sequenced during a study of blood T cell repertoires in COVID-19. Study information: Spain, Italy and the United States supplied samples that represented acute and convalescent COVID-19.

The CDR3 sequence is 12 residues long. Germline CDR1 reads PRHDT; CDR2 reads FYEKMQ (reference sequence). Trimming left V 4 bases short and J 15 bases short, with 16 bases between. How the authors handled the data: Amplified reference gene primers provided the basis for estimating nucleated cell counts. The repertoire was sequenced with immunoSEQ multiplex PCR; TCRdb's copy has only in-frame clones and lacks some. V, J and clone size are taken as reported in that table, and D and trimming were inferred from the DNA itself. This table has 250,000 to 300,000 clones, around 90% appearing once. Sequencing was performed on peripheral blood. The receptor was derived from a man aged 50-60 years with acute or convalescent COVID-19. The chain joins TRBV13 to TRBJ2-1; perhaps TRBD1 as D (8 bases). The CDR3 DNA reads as TGTGCCAGCAGCTCACGGACAGGGAGGGCGTTCTTC. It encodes CASSSRTGRAFF.